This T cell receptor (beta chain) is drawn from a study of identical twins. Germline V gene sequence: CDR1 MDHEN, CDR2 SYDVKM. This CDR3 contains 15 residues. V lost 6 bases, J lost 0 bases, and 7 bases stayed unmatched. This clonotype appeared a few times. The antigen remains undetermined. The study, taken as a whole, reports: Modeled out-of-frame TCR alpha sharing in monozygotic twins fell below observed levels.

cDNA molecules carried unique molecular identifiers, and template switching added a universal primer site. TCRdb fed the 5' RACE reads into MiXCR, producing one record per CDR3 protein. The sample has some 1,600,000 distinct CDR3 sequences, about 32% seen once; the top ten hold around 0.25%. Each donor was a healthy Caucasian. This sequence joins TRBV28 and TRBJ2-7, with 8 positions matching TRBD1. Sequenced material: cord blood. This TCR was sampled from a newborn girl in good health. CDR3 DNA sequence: TGTGCCAGCAGACTTGCCGGGACAGGCTCCTACGAGCAGTACTTC. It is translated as CASRLAGTGSYEQYF.